This T cell receptor (beta chain) was recorded in a study of Ad26.COV2.S vaccination and SARS-CoV-2 variants. On the study more broadly: Donor got 5x10^10 or 1x10^11 viral particles of Ad26.COV2.S.

Germline V gives CDR1 SGDLS, CDR2 YYNGEE. The CDR3 extends over 12 amino acids. V dropped 0 bases and J dropped 8 bases, with 8 bases sitting between them. Regarding this clone: Its cognate antigen is unknown.

Noted treatment: 19 received Ad26.COV2.S at low or high dose, single or two shots; a few received placebo; per-sample allocation not given. Collection of samples fell on day 63 after the first vaccine or placebo injection. In Boston, an adult donor aged 18-55 years took part. Study-wide points: CD8+ and CD4+ T cells specific for spike reportedly responded with substantial breadth after vaccination.

Sequencing used immunoSEQ multiplex PCR; TCRdb keeps in-frame clones, though not all of them. The sample has over 400,000 clones, 92% seen once. The receptor was isolated from a person aged 18-60 years who received the Ad26.COV2.S COVID-19 vaccine or a placebo. Here the sequenced sample was peripheral blood, taken in a trial of Ad26.COV2.S vaccine versus placebo. The chain has TRBV9 and TRBJ1-1; the D gene is possibly TRBD1 (5 bases). The CDR3 is CASSVDRGEAFF. The CDR3 DNA reads as TGTGCCAGCAGCGTAGATAGGGGCGAAGCTTTCTTT.